These 23 T cell receptor beta chains share one sample of origin, sequenced in a study of T cell responses to AZD1222 COVID-19 vaccine (dated by TCRdb to the early 2020s). The library was prepared using the immunoSEQ multiplex PCR assay. TCRdb stores this immuneACCESS table with in-frame sequences only. Part of the clones is absent; in the studies checked, under half of the shortfall reflects unresolved V genes, and no reason is known for the rest. Present in this sample are 75,000 to 95,000 clones, about 91% of which were seen just once. The top ten clones comprise 5.5% to 9% of the sample. Read against the paper, the sample's time point label means: baseline before first vaccination. What this sample's treatment or condition label stands for: meningococcal conjugate vaccine given as trial control. Sequenced here: peripheral blood, sampled on day 0 of MenACWY control vaccination. All receptors come from an adult in good health.

V usage is TRBV6-6 and J usage is TRBJ2-7; 7 bases fit TRBD1. This CDR3 spans 15 amino acids. CDR1 is MNHNY, CDR2 SVGAGI, per germline (reference sequence). Trimming at V came to 7 bases and at J to 0 bases, leaving 9 bases not matched to a gene. CDR3 sequence: CASNRKTGSSYEQYF. CDR3 bases: TGTGCCAGCAACAGGAAGACAGGGAGCTCCTACGAGCAGTACTTC.

The chain links TRBV7-2 to TRBJ2-3; 8 nucleotides line up with TRBD2. Germline-derived CDR1 and CDR2 are SGHTA and FQGNSA. V trimming: 3 bases; J trimming: 5 bases; junction bases outside the gene matches: 4. The CDR3 runs 14 residues. The CDR3 region is CASSFSGGVDTQYF. For the CDR3, the DNA is TGTGCCAGCAGCTTTTCGGGGGGGGTAGATACGCAGTATTTT.

V usage is TRBV7-2 and J usage is TRBJ1-2, with D perhaps matching TRBD1 (6 bases). The germline V gene encodes CDR1 SGHTA and CDR2 FQGNSA. This CDR3 spans 15 amino acids. V lost 1 base, J lost 5 bases, and 14 bases lay in between. Here the CDR3 reads CASSLEGRGRYGYTF. In DNA, the CDR3 is TGTGCCAGCAGCTTAGAGGGCAGGGGAAGGTATGGCTACACCTTC.

The rearrangement joins TRBV18 to TRBJ2-5, with 8 positions matching TRBD1. CDR1 KGHSH and CDR2 LQKENI come from the germline V gene. The CDR3 runs 13 residues. V lost 3 bases to trimming and J lost 3 bases; unmatched junction nucleotides: 0. The CDR3 protein is CASSPDREETQYF. CDR3 coding DNA: TGTGCCAGCTCACCGGACAGGGAAGAGACCCAGTACTTC.

The J gene is TRBJ1-4, the V gene TRBV12-3 or TRBV12-4; D perhaps matches TRBD1 (6 bases). V lost 2 bases to trimming and J lost 7 bases, with 8 bases between them. The CDR3 is 13 residues long. For the CDR3, the DNA is TGTGCCAGCAGTTTATCAGGGGTTGAAAAACTGTTTTTT. Protein sequence: CASSLSGVEKLFF.

The rearrangement joins TRBV11-2 to TRBJ2-5, with 11 bases lining up with TRBD2. The V segment lost 5 bases and the J segment 3 bases; nucleotides outside the gene matches: 5. The CDR3 covers 15 residues. Germline CDR1 SGHAT, CDR2 FQNNGV. CDR3 bases: TGTGCCAGCAGCCAAGGGACTAGCGGAGAAGAGACCCAGTACTTC. Protein product: CASSQGTSGEETQYF.

The genes are TRBV9 and TRBJ2-1; 9 bases fit TRBD2. Germline CDR1 is SGDLS and CDR2 is YYNGEE. The trim removed 7 bases at V and 7 bases at J, leaving 18 bases unmatched. The CDR3 sequence is 17 residues long. In DNA, the CDR3 is TGTGCCAGCGGACTAGCGTCTAAATCGTCGAGTAATAATGAGCAGTTCTTC. This sequence encodes CASGLASKSSSNNEQFF.

The chain carries TRBV13 and TRBJ2-5; 16 nucleotides agree with TRBD2. This CDR3 is built from 19 residues. Germline assignment: CDR1 PRHDT and CDR2 FYEKMQ (reference sequence). After removal of 4 bases from V and 5 bases from J, the junction contained 13 bases not matched to a gene. The CDR3 spells CASSYSPGTSGGAGETQYF. Written as DNA, the CDR3 is TGTGCCAGCAGCTATTCCCCCGGGACTAGCGGGGGGGCCGGTGAGACCCAGTACTTC.

A single count supports this clone. The chain combines TRBV6-6 with TRBJ2-7; weak D call: TRBD1 (6 bases). The CDR3 contains 13 residues. Germline loops: CDR1 MNHNY, CDR2 SVGAGI (reference sequence). Trimming left V 6 bases short and J 1 base short, with 10 bases between. CDR3 bases: TGTGCCAGCAGCGCGCAGGGGTCCTACGAGCAGTACTTC. This codes for CASSAQGSYEQYF.

This clone was counted once. This rearrangement joins TRBV7-9 to TRBJ2-1, with TRBD1 matching over 7 bases. There are 13 residues in the CDR3. Germline V gene sequence: CDR1 SEHNR, CDR2 FQNEAQ (reference sequence). Losses at the gene ends were 1 base for V and 7 bases for J; bases not matched to a gene: 1. DNA for the CDR3: TGTGCCAGCAGCTTAGGGGACAGTAATGAGCAGTTCTTC. Its translation is CASSLGDSNEQFF.

The chain recombines TRBV12-3 or TRBV12-4 with TRBJ1-5, with 7 nucleotides matching TRBD1. J was trimmed by 9 bases and V by 6 bases; bases with no gene match: 8. The CDR3 is made up of 13 amino acids. The CDR3 region has the DNA TGTGCCAGCAGACAAACAGGGGAGCGGCCCCAGCATTTT. Translation gives CASRQTGERPQHF.

This clone was recorded once. The chain links TRBV7-2 to TRBJ2-3; D not certain. Germline assignment: CDR1 SGHTA and CDR2 FQGNSA. Trimming removed 3 bases at V and 2 bases at J, with 9 bases between. The CDR3 extends over 14 amino acids. In nucleotides, the CDR3 is TGTGCCAGCAGCTTCACCTGGTACACAGATACGCAGTATTTT. It specifies CASSFTWYTDTQYF.

The CDR3 region is CASKGQDGEAFF. For the CDR3, the DNA is TGTGCCAGCAAGGGACAGGACGGCGAAGCTTTCTTT. This sequence joins TRBV28 and TRBJ1-1; 8 bases align to TRBD1. Trimming at V came to 7 bases and at J to 8 bases, leaving 6 bases not matched to a gene. Germline V gene sequence: CDR1 MDHEN, CDR2 SYDVKM. The CDR3 has 12 residues.

The chain recombines TRBV5-4 with TRBJ2-3; D unresolved. Trimming pared 3 bases from V and 0 bases from J, leaving 5 bases between. The CDR3 spans 13 residues. Germline V gives CDR1 SGHNT, CDR2 YYREEE (reference sequence). In DNA, the CDR3 is TGTGCCAGCAGCTATGGTAGCACAGATACGCAGTATTTT. Protein product: CASSYGSTDTQYF.

This rearrangement joins TRBV6-2 or TRBV6-3 to TRBJ1-1; possible D gene TRBD1, 5 bases. Germline V gene data show CDR1 as MNHEY and CDR2 as SVGEGT. The length of the CDR3 is 15 residues. V was clipped by 3 bases and J by 5 bases, with 16 bases between them. CDR3 in amino acids: CASSYAQGIGTEAFF. The CDR3 DNA reads TGTGCCAGCAGTTATGCGCAGGGTATAGGGACTGAAGCTTTCTTT.

J is TRBJ1-5 and V is TRBV12-5, with a possible D match to TRBD1 (6 bases). Per germline, CDR1 LGHNT and CDR2 FRNRAP. The length of the CDR3 is 18 residues. With 5 bases removed from V and 0 bases from J, the gap between germline ends came to 20 bases. The CDR3 DNA sequence: TGTGCTAGTGGTGCAAGTAGGACAGACAGTTATAGCAATCAGCCCCAGCATTTT. Translating it yields CASGASRTDSYSNQPQHF.

The chain has TRBV7-9 and TRBJ1-1; D is perhaps TRBD1 (5 bases). Trimming removed 1 base from V and 7 bases from J, with 7 bases in between. Germline V gene lookup returns CDR1 SEHNR and CDR2 FQNEAQ (reference sequence). The CDR3 sequence is 12 residues long. CDR3 amino acids: CASSLGQGEAFF. In DNA, the CDR3 is TGTGCCAGCAGCTTAGGCCAGGGTGAAGCTTTCTTT.

The V call is TRBV10-3, the J call TRBJ1-2; D is possibly TRBD1 (5 bases). From germline, CDR1 is ENHRY and CDR2 SYGVKD. The germline V and J ends were trimmed by 3 bases and 4 bases, with 15 bases remaining between them. The CDR3 consists of 15 residues. In DNA form, the CDR3 reads TGTGCCATCAGTGAAATCGGCGGGGGTGTCTATGGCTACACCTTC. As protein: CAISEIGGGVYGYTF.

This clone is a singleton in its sample. V gene TRBV16 combines with J gene TRBJ2-3; D unclear. Deletions cut 8 bases from V and 3 bases from J, with 15 bases between. This CDR3 is 14 amino acids long. Germline CDR1 and CDR2: KGHSY and FQNENV. CDR3 DNA: TGTGCCAGCCTGGTGTACCCCGGTACAGATACGCAGTATTTT. Its translation is CASLVYPGTDTQYF.

The genes are TRBV19 and TRBJ1-4; weak D call: TRBD1 (5 bases). This CDR3 is built from 16 residues. Trimming pared 3 bases from V and 7 bases from J, leaving 18 bases between. Per the germline V gene, CDR1 is LNHDA and CDR2 is SQIVND (reference sequence). This CDR3 is CASSIQAPGWGEKLFF. CDR3 nucleotides: TGTGCCAGTAGTATTCAAGCCCCAGGGTGGGGTGAAAAACTGTTTTTT.

The V gene is TRBV2, the J gene TRBJ2-5; TRBD1 is a possible D gene (5 bases). Germline loops: CDR1 SNHLY, CDR2 FYNNEI. V lost 7 bases and J 2 bases, leaving 11 bases between the germline ends. The CDR3 spans 13 residues. Here the CDR3 reads CASKRDSQETQYF. Written as DNA, the CDR3 is TGTGCCAGCAAAAGAGACAGTCAAGAGACCCAGTACTTC.

The chain joins TRBV6-5 to TRBJ1-2; weak D call: TRBD1 (5 bases). The length of the CDR3 is 15 residues. CDR1 is MNHEY and CDR2 is SVGAGI in the germline V gene. V lost 6 bases to trimming and J lost 0 bases, with 14 bases between them. The CDR3 is CASRLGGGANYGYTF. Written as DNA, the CDR3 is TGTGCCAGCAGACTGGGCGGGGGAGCTAACTATGGCTACACCTTC.

J is TRBJ2-2 and V is TRBV7-2; D call uncertain. V was pared by 2 bases and J by 7 bases, with 8 bases between. The germline V gene has CDR1 SGHTA and CDR2 FQGNSA. CDR3 length: 13 residues. CDR3 sequence reads: CASSLSWVGELFF. As DNA, the CDR3 is TGTGCCAGCAGCTTATCGTGGGTCGGGGAGCTGTTTTTT. The complete variable domain, with remaining parts taken from reference TRBV7-2 and TRBJ2-2, reads GAGVSQSPSNKVTEKGKDVELRCDPISGHTALYWYRQSLGQGLEFLIYFQGNSAPDKSGLPSDRFSAERTGGSVSTLTIQRTQQEDSAVYLCASSLSWVGELFFGEGSRLTVL.